The 25 T cell receptor beta chains given below trace back to one sample, sequenced in a study of T-cell memory formation after mild COVID-19. TCRdb reprocessed the 5' RACE reads via MiXCR and lists one record per CDR3 protein. The sample records a few hundred thousand distinct CDR3 sequences, 20% to 25% being singletons. Sequencing was performed on PBMCs or a T cell subset sorted from them (not recorded which). The receptors were gathered from a man aged 18-30 years who had mild COVID-19 (a few samples of this study predate the infection). Cell type and time point are not known.

This clonotype was counted only a few times. This rearrangement joins TRBV7-9 to TRBJ2-7, with D unclear. Germline-derived CDR1 and CDR2 are SEHNR and FQNEAQ (reference sequence). The ends were cut back, 1 base at V and 5 bases at J, with 6 bases in the middle. The CDR3 contains 12 residues. The CDR3 coding sequence is TGTGCCAGCAGCTTAGGGGCCAACGAGCAGTACTTC. Translating gives CASSLGANEQYF.

CDR3 in DNA: TGTGCCAGCACCCCTCCGGGTACGGCGGGACTGGAGACCCAGTACTTC. It codes for CASTPPGTAGLETQYF. The chain employs TRBV7-9 and TRBJ2-5; D perhaps matches TRBD2 (6 bases). Germline loops: CDR1 SEHNR, CDR2 FQNEAQ (reference sequence). CDR3 length: 16 residues. V lost 7 bases and J lost 5, with 23 bases in between.

The chain recombines TRBV4-1 with TRBJ1-1, with no clear D. The CDR3 contains 14 residues. V dropped 3 bases and J dropped 3 bases, with 11 bases sitting between them. Germline CDR1 is MGHRA and CDR2 is YSYEKL. The DNA of the CDR3 is TGCGCCAGCAGCCACGGTCTTTTTGACACTGAAGCTTTCTTT. The encoded protein is CASSHGLFDTEAFF.

The chain is built from TRBV6-5 and TRBJ1-1; 8 bases match TRBD1. Germline lookup yields CDR1 MNHEY and CDR2 SVGAGI. The CDR3 contains 13 residues. Unmatched junction bases numbered 2, after V lost 2 bases and J lost 6 bases. The CDR3, as DNA: TGTGCCAGCAGTTACAAGACAGGGGCTGAAGCTTTCTTT. It encodes CASSYKTGAEAFF.

CDR3 in DNA: TGCGCCAGCAGTGGACGCCTCGGCGACACCGGGGAGCTGTTTTTT. This translates into CASSGRLGDTGELFF. The gene calls are TRBV4-1 and TRBJ2-2; D is unresolved. V lost 6 bases and J lost 3, with 14 bases in between. Germline values: CDR1 MGHRA, CDR2 YSYEKL. The CDR3 extends over 15 amino acids.

The chain uses TRBV20-1 and TRBJ2-5; 7 bases agree with TRBD2. Per the germline V gene, CDR1 is DFQATT and CDR2 is SNEGSKA (reference sequence). The CDR3 is made up of 16 amino acids. J lost 0 bases, V lost 3 bases, and 10 bases had no gene match. CDR3 nucleotide sequence: TGCAGTGCTAGCACGATCGCAGCGGGGTACCAAGAGACCCAGTACTTC. Translated: CSASTIAAGYQETQYF.

This clonotype was counted a few times. The chain joins TRBV5-1 to TRBJ1-1; D gene unclear. Trimming took 1 base from V and 0 from J, leaving 10 bases between them. The germline V gene has CDR1 SGHRS and CDR2 YFSETQ. This CDR3 is built from 15 residues. The CDR3 DNA reads TGCGCCAGCAGCTTGAGTGCGGGGATGAACACTGAAGCTTTCTTT. Its protein product is CASSLSAGMNTEAFF.

The chain combines TRBV11-2 with TRBJ1-6; D is unresolved. Trimming pared 2 bases from V and 8 bases from J, leaving 7 bases between. The germline V gene encodes CDR1 SGHAT and CDR2 FQNNGV. The CDR3 totals 13 residues. CDR3 residues: CASSLTRDSPLHF. Written as DNA, the CDR3 is TGTGCCAGCAGCTTAACGCGGGATTCACCCCTCCACTTT.

This clonotype turned up a few times. This chain links TRBV7-9 with TRBJ1-2; TRBD1 is a possible D gene (6 bases). The CDR3 has 13 amino acids. V dropped 7 bases and J dropped 6 bases, with 15 bases sitting between them. Per the germline V gene, CDR1 is SEHNR and CDR2 is FQNEAQ (reference sequence). CDR3 sequence reads: CASTLRGYDGYTF. The CDR3 DNA is TGTGCCAGCACCCTCAGGGGATATGATGGCTACACCTTC.

This clonotype has a single count. V and J are TRBV20-1 and TRBJ2-3, with 10 bases aligning to TRBD2. This CDR3 comprises 16 residues. The V gene's germline CDR1 is DFQATT and CDR2 SNEGSKA (reference sequence). With 1 base clipped from V and 3 bases from J, the junction kept 7 bases outside the gene matches. CDR3 region: CSARAPSGGGTDTQYF. DNA for the CDR3: TGCAGTGCTAGAGCCCCTAGCGGGGGTGGGACAGATACGCAGTATTTT.

The chain joins TRBV4-1 to TRBJ1-5; D is ambiguous. The CDR3 consists of 17 residues. The germline gives CDR1 MGHRA, CDR2 YSYEKL. V lost 0 bases, J lost 1 base, and 13 bases lay in between. The CDR3 sequence: CASSQEGAQLSNQPQHF. The CDR3, as DNA: TGCGCCAGCAGCCAAGAAGGTGCACAGCTCAGCAATCAGCCCCAGCATTTT.

The chain links TRBV7-2 to TRBJ1-2; 10 bases fit TRBD1. Germline V lookup: CDR1 SGHTA, CDR2 FQGNSA. The CDR3 has 14 amino acids. With V trimmed by 8 bases and J by 4 bases, 7 bases remained unmatched. The CDR3 reads CASGRQGAGYGYTF. The CDR3 DNA follows: TGTGCCAGCGGTCGACAGGGGGCGGGCTATGGCTACACCTTC.

V and J are TRBV2 and TRBJ1-1; TRBD1 might be the D (5 bases). The ends were cut back, 4 bases at V and 11 bases at J, with 14 bases in the middle. Germline V gene lookup returns CDR1 SNHLY and CDR2 FYNNEI. This CDR3 has 12 amino acids. In nucleotides, the CDR3 is TGTGCCAGCAGTGGGTTGGGGGTTCAGGCTTTCTTT. Its translation is CASSGLGVQAFF.

This clonotype appeared a few times. V usage is TRBV7-3 and J usage is TRBJ1-1, with 10 positions matching TRBD1. V lost 5 bases and J lost 7; bases outside the gene matches: 4. CDR3 length: 13 residues. The germline V gene encodes CDR1 SGHTA and CDR2 FQGTGA. The CDR3 here is CASSMTGGGEAFF. The CDR3 bases are TGTGCCAGCAGCATGACAGGGGGCGGTGAAGCTTTCTTT.

The V gene is TRBV6-5, the J gene TRBJ2-5, with 7 bases fitting TRBD1. J lost 5 bases, V lost 2 bases, and 11 bases had no gene match. The CDR3 consists of 16 residues. Germline V gene data show CDR1 as MNHEY and CDR2 as SVGAGI. In DNA, the CDR3 is TGTGCCAGCAGTTACGGGACAGTCGGCTTGGGGGAGACCCAGTACTTC. Its protein product is CASSYGTVGLGETQYF.

Ten or more counts support this clonotype. V gene TRBV3-1 combines with J gene TRBJ2-1, with D maybe TRBD2 (6 bases). Germline V CDR1 and CDR2: LGHDT, YNNKEL (reference sequence). The CDR3 is made up of 16 amino acids. V lost 3 bases and J 7 bases, leaving 19 bases between the germline ends. CDR3 region: CASSQTPSVLGNEQFF. The CDR3 coding sequence is TGTGCCAGCAGCCAGACCCCTAGCGTACTTGGGAATGAGCAGTTCTTC.

This clonotype was found a few times. V usage is TRBV20-1 and J usage is TRBJ1-1; weak D call: TRBD1 (5 bases). Germline CDR1 reads DFQATT; CDR2 reads SNEGSKA (reference sequence). This CDR3 region has 11 residues. CDR3 amino acids: CGSGGNTEAFF. The CDR3 region has the DNA TGCGGGAGCGGGGGGAACACTGAAGCTTTCTTT.

CDR3 protein: CATWLRGRVGYF. CDR3 nucleotides: TGTGCCACCTGGCTCAGGGGCAGGGTGGGGTATTTT. The V call is TRBV24-1, the J call TRBJ2-3; a weak D match, TRBD1 (6 bases). This CDR3 region has 12 residues. The germline V gene has CDR1 KGHDR and CDR2 SFDVKD. Trimming stripped 9 bases from V and 14 bases from J, with 20 bases between.

Ten or more counts support this clonotype. The V call is TRBV5-1, the J call TRBJ1-2; maybe TRBD1 (5 bases). Germline values: CDR1 SGHRS, CDR2 YFSETQ. The CDR3 sequence is 13 residues long. V was trimmed by 2 bases and J by 8 bases, leaving 13 bases between them. CDR3 sequence: CASSFGQGGGYTF. In nucleotides, the CDR3 is TGCGCCAGCAGCTTCGGGCAGGGCGGAGGCTACACCTTC. The entire variable domain, with the rest obtained from reference TRBV5-1 and TRBJ1-2, is as follows: KAGVTQTPRYLIKTRGQQVTLSCSPISGHRSVSWYQQTPGQGLQFLFEYFSETQRNKGNFPGRFSGRQFSNSRSEMNVSTLELGDSALYLCASSFGQGGGYTFGSGTRLTVV.

The chain has TRBV6-5 and TRBJ1-2, with D uncertain. There are 13 residues in the CDR3. Between the trimmed V and J ends, which lost 6 bases and 3 bases, there was a span of 11 bases. Germline V gives CDR1 MNHEY, CDR2 SVGAGI. CDR3 amino acids: CASRTPLDYGYTF. The CDR3 DNA reads as TGTGCCAGCAGGACGCCCTTGGACTATGGCTACACCTTC.

This clonotype was counted a few times. This rearrangement joins TRBV12-3 or TRBV12-4 to TRBJ2-3; D is undetermined. V was shortened by 6 bases and J by 2 bases, with 12 bases between the two germline ends. The CDR3 has 14 amino acids. The CDR3 DNA reads as TGTGCCAGCAGCCATCAGGACGCCACAGATACGCAGTATTTT. Translated: CASSHQDATDTQYF.

This clonotype was seen more than once but under ten times. The rearrangement links TRBV5-1 to TRBJ2-1; D gene unclear. Germline V gene data show CDR1 as SGHRS and CDR2 as YFSETQ. V was shortened by 1 base and J by 0 bases, with 20 bases between the two germline ends. The CDR3 contains 19 residues. CDR3 sequence reads: CASSLFPPTSRFSYNEQFF. Written as DNA, the CDR3 is TGCGCCAGCAGCTTGTTCCCCCCCACCTCGCGGTTCTCCTACAATGAGCAGTTCTTC.

This chain joins TRBV5-5 and TRBJ1-4; TRBD1 aligns across 7 bases. After removal of 5 bases from V and 3 bases from J, the junction contained 16 bases not matched to a gene. The CDR3 is 18 residues long. CDR1 and CDR2 (germline): SGHKS, YYEKEE (reference sequence). CDR3 protein: CASRRQGGTRMANEKLFF. In DNA, the CDR3 is TGTGCCAGCAGGAGACAGGGAGGGACTAGGATGGCTAATGAAAAACTGTTTTTT.

A few counts support this clonotype. The gene calls are TRBV28 and TRBJ2-3; weak D call: TRBD2 (6 bases). From germline, CDR1 is MDHEN and CDR2 SYDVKM. With 2 bases removed from V and 2 bases from J, the gap between germline ends came to 8 bases. The CDR3 contains 14 residues. This CDR3 is CASSLPGVTDTQYF. CDR3 bases: TGTGCCAGCAGTTTACCGGGGGTCACAGATACGCAGTATTTT.

The CDR3 region is CASTLSGGARNEQFF. As DNA, the CDR3 is TGTGCCAGCACCCTGAGCGGGGGGGCTCGTAATGAGCAGTTCTTC. J is TRBJ2-1 and V is TRBV6-5, with 10 bases that match TRBD2. The CDR3 is 15 amino acids. J was trimmed by 7 bases and V by 7 bases; bases with no gene match: 10. Germline values: CDR1 MNHEY, CDR2 SVGAGI.